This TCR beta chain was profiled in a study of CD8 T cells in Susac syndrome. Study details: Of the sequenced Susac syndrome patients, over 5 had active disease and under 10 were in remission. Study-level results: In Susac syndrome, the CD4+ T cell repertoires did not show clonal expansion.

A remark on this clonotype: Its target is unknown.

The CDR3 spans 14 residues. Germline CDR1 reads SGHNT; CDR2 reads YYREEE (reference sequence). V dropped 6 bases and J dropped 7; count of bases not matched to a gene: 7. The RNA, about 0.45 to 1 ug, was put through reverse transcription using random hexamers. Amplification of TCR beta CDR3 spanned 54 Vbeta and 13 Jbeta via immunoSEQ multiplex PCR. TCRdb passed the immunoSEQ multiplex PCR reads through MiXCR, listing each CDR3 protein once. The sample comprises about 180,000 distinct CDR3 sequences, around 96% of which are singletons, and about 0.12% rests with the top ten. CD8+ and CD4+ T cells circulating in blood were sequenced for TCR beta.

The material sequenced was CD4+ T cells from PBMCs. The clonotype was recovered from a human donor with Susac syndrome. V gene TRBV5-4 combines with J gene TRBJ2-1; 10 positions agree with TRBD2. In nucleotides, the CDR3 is TGTGCCAGCATCGCCGGGACTAGCGCGAATGAGCAGTTCTTC. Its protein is CASIAGTSANEQFF.